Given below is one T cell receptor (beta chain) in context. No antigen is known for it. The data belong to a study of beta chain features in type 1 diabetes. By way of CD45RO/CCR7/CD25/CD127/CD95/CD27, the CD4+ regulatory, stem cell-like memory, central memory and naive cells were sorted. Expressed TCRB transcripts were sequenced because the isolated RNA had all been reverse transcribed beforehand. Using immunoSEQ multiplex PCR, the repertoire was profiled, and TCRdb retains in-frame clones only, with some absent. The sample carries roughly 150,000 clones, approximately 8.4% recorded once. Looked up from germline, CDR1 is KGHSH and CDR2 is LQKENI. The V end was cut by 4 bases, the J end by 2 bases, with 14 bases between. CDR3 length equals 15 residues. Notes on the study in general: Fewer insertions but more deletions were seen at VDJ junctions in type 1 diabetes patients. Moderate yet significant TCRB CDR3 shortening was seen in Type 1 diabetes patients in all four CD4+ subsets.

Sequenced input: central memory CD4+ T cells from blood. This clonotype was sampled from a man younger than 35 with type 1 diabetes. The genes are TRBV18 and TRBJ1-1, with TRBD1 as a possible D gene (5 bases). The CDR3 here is CASSRTVGVNTEAFF. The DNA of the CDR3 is TGTGCCAGCTCACGTACAGTAGGGGTAAACACTGAAGCTTTCTTT.